What follows is one TCR beta chain and its context. This specimen belongs to a study of cytomegalovirus exposure and HLA in healthy donors. There are 13 residues in the CDR3. Germline CDR1 is SGHRS and CDR2 is YFSETQ. The ends were cut back, 5 bases at V and 1 base at J, with 10 bases in the middle. Use of 60 Vbeta and 13 Jbeta primers characterized the PCR. Method: immunoSEQ multiplex PCR; TCRdb's copy keeps in-frame clones and lacks some. The profile shows tens of thousands of clones, 86% of them singletons. Sequences were obtained from PBMCs. The chain couples TRBV5-1 to TRBJ2-7; a possible D gene is TRBD1 (5 bases). The TCR was taken from a woman aged 40 to 50 in good health and CMV-seropositive. Here the CDR3 reads CASSLDKSYEQYF. The CDR3 DNA reads as TGCGCCAGCAGTCTGGACAAGTCCTACGAGCAGTACTTC.